The rows below give T cell receptor beta chains drawn from one sample of a study of T cell responses to AZD1222 COVID-19 vaccine. Repertoires were generated with immunoSEQ multiplex PCR, while TCRdb's copy carries only in-frame clones and drops some. The sample yields fewer than 250,000 clones, 85% to 95% seen once. The sequences come from peripheral blood, collected on day 0 of AZD1222 vaccination. Receptor source: an adult in good health. CDR3s include the opening cysteine and the closing phenylalanine or tryptophan. The D gene is left open where the match is weak. Where a row states a size, it is once, few, many or the class of an expanded clone; other rows omit it.

J	V	D	size	CDR3	DNA
TRBJ1-3	TRBV5-4	NA	NA	CASSFKGFGGGNTIYF	TGTGCCAGCAGCTTCAAGGGGTTCGGTGGTGGAAACACCATATATTTT
TRBJ2-1	TRBV27	NA	NA	CASSSPRLHYNEQFF	TGTGCCAGCAGTTCTCCAAGACTTCACTACAATGAGCAGTTCTTC
TRBJ1-5	TRBV19	NA	NA	CASSISGKYQPQHF	TGTGCCAGTAGTATTTCAGGGAAATATCAGCCCCAGCATTTT
TRBJ2-2	TRBV5-6	NA	NA	CASSFGGRGKTGELFF	TGTGCCAGCAGCTTTGGGGGACGTGGTAAAACCGGGGAGCTGTTTTTT
TRBJ2-3	TRBV7-2	TRBD2	NA	CASSPRRGGRGTDTQYF	TGTGCCAGCAGCCCCCGGCGGGGGGGCCGAGGCACAGATACGCAGTATTTT
TRBJ2-1	TRBV12-3/TRBV12-4	NA	NA	CASSQGGGSEQFF	TGTGCCAGCAGTCAGGGGGGTGGGTCTGAGCAGTTCTTC
TRBJ1-3	TRBV2	NA	NA	CASRLQAASGNTIYF	TGTGCCAGCAGGCTCCAGGCCGCCTCTGGAAACACCATATATTTT
TRBJ2-3	TRBV2	NA	NA	CASSVGLSTDTQYF	TGTGCCAGCAGTGTTGGGCTTAGCACAGATACGCAGTATTTT
TRBJ2-1	TRBV14	NA	NA	CASSPNRKAYNEQFF	TGTGCCAGCAGCCCAAACAGGAAAGCCTACAATGAGCAGTTCTTC
TRBJ2-7	TRBV7-2	NA	once	CASSLAGGLYEQYF	TGTGCCAGCAGCTTAGCGGGGGGGCTCTACGAGCAGTACTTC
TRBJ1-6	TRBV10-3	TRBD1	NA	CAISARGEGSPLHF	TGTGCCATCAGTGCCAGGGGGGAAGGTTCACCCCTCCACTTT
TRBJ1-2	TRBV19	NA	NA	CASSTRTAPNYGYTF	TGTGCCAGTAGTACCCGGACAGCCCCTAACTATGGCTACACCTTC
TRBJ1-6	TRBV6-5	NA	NA	CASFAGNHNSPLHF	TGTGCCAGCTTCGCAGGGAATCATAATTCACCCCTCCACTTT
TRBJ2-2	TRBV19	NA	NA	CASSIGAAINTGELFF	TGTGCCAGTAGTATAGGGGCAGCTATTAACACCGGGGAGCTGTTTTTT
TRBJ1-1	TRBV5-1	NA	NA	CASSLLPGRDTEAFF	TGCGCCAGCAGCTTGTTACCGGGTCGGGACACTGAAGCTTTCTTT
TRBJ2-1	TRBV6-6	TRBD2	NA	CASSSLRTSGENEQFF	TGTGCCAGCAGTTCATTACGGACTAGCGGGGAGAATGAGCAGTTCTTC
TRBJ1-2	TRBV12-2	NA	NA	CASRLTERGAQGYGYTF	TGTGCAAGTCGCTTAACCGAGCGGGGGGCGCAAGGCTATGGCTACACCTTC
TRBJ1-4	TRBV6-5	NA	NA	CASTLSFLEKLFF	TGTGCCAGCACCCTTTCATTTCTTGAAAAACTGTTTTTT
TRBJ1-3	TRBV5-6	NA	NA	CASSFPGSIAGNTIYF	TGTGCCAGCAGCTTCCCAGGGTCTATCGCTGGAAACACCATATATTTT
TRBJ1-1	TRBV6-6	NA	NA	CASSYGLGSFEAFF	TGTGCCAGCAGTTACGGGTTGGGGTCCTTTGAAGCTTTCTTT
TRBJ1-5	TRBV19	NA	NA	CASSTTGSSNQPQHF	TGTGCCAGTAGTACAACTGGGAGTTCCAATCAGCCCCAGCATTTT
TRBJ1-1	TRBV5-4	TRBD1	NA	CASSIETGLEAFF	TGTGCCAGCAGCATCGAGACAGGGCTTGAAGCTTTCTTT
TRBJ2-2	TRBV24-1	TRBD1	NA	CATSDPGTGEVGELFF	TGTGCCACCAGTGACCCGGGGACAGGCGAGGTCGGGGAGCTGTTTTTT
TRBJ1-2	TRBV5-1	TRBD1	NA	CASSLSQGRDGYTF	TGCGCCAGCAGCCTATCACAGGGGCGGGATGGCTACACCTTC
TRBJ1-6	TRBV3-1/TRBV3-2	NA	few	CASSPAGGLYNSPLHF	TGTGCCAGCAGCCCCGCGGGGGGCCTCTATAATTCACCCCTCCACTTT
TRBJ1-3	TRBV4-3	NA	once	CASSQRALGGYGNTIYF	TGCGCCAGCAGCCAAAGGGCATTAGGGGGTTACGGAAACACCATATATTTT
TRBJ1-1	TRBV29-1	NA	NA	CSGRGVDTEAFF	TGCAGCGGCAGGGGTGTGGACACTGAAGCTTTCTTT
TRBJ1-1	TRBV3-1/TRBV3-2	TRBD1	NA	CASSPDRGTEAFF	TGTGCCAGCAGTCCCGACAGGGGCACTGAAGCTTTCTTT
TRBJ2-5	TRBV5-1	NA	NA	CASSLARETQYF	TGCGCCAGCAGCTTGGCCCGAGAGACCCAGTACTTC
TRBJ2-2	TRBV19	NA	NA	CAIEGLNTGELFF	TGTGCCATAGAGGGATTGAACACCGGGGAGCTGTTTTTT
TRBJ1-2	TRBV7-2	NA	NA	CASSPHDHYGYTF	TGTGCCAGCAGCCCCCACGACCACTATGGCTACACCTTC
TRBJ1-5	TRBV29-1	NA	NA	CSVELANSNQPQHF	TGCAGCGTTGAACTCGCTAATAGCAATCAGCCCCAGCATTTT
TRBJ2-7	TRBV7-2	NA	NA	CASSSQVGVYEQYF	TGTGCCAGCAGCTCGCAAGTTGGGGTCTACGAGCAGTACTTC
TRBJ2-7	TRBV7-6	TRBD1	NA	CASSLVGTGLTYEQYF	TGTGCCAGCAGCTTAGTTGGGACAGGCCTAACCTACGAGCAGTACTTC
TRBJ1-1	TRBV27	NA	NA	CASSLATRPTEAFF	TGTGCCAGCAGTTTAGCGACGCGGCCCACTGAAGCTTTCTTT
TRBJ2-3	TRBV5-1	NA	NA	CASSLARSTSTDTQYF	TGCGCCAGCAGCTTGGCACGTTCAACTAGCACAGATACGCAGTATTTT
TRBJ1-3	TRBV15	NA	NA	CATSSGQFHSGNTIYF	TGTGCCACCAGCAGCGGACAGTTCCACTCTGGAAACACCATATATTTT
TRBJ1-2	TRBV24-1	NA	NA	CATSDKGESGYTF	TGTGCCACCAGTGATAAGGGGGAAAGTGGCTACACCTTC
TRBJ1-1	TRBV5-5	NA	NA	CASSRLNTEAFF	TGTGCCAGCAGCAGGTTAAACACTGAAGCTTTCTTT
TRBJ1-1	TRBV14	NA	NA	CASRGQMNTEAFF	TGTGCCAGCAGGGGCCAGATGAACACTGAAGCTTTCTTT
TRBJ2-5	TRBV11-3	TRBD2	NA	CASSTTRGGGQETQYF	TGTGCCAGCAGCACGACCCGGGGGGGCGGGCAAGAGACCCAGTACTTC